The clone carrying this T cell receptor beta chain was detected ten times or more. A clone one base away is much larger, so this may be a read error. It is likely a read error, because the conserved phenylalanine at the end of the CDR3 is missing. These data originate in a study of metastatic and nonmetastatic thyroid tumors. TCRdb reprocessed the PCR reads via MiXCR. The repertoire includes approximately 60,000 clones, more than 25% of them detected once, and 15% to 20% sits in the top ten. Germline-derived CDR1 and CDR2 are KGHDR and SFDVKD. V dropped 3 bases and J dropped 2; count of bases not matched to a gene: 8. This CDR3 spans 16 amino acids. No treatment had been given to any patient before thyroid surgery.

The source of this sequence is a female donor with papillary thyroid cancer or a benign thyroid nodule (not recorded which). Some clones in this sample may be carry-over from other donors' samples. The specimen was blood. The chain combines TRBV24-1 with TRBJ2-7, with 8 bases aligning to TRBD1. This CDR3 reads CATSDRTGTGTYEQYS. The CDR3 DNA sequence: TGTGCCACCAGTGATCGTACCGGGACAGGAACCTACGAGCAGTACTCC.